The rows below give T cell receptor beta chains drawn from one sample of a study of human T cells and chemical hapten exposure. TCRdb used MiXCR to reprocess the RACE reads, holding one entry per CDR3 protein. The sample lists roughly 380,000 distinct CDR3 sequences, 5.1% seen once, with just over 2.5% in the top ten. Material: whole blood, obtained in connection with sensitization to the hapten diphenylcyclopropenone (DPC). These receptors were collected from a woman between 50 and 59 years old with alopecia areata. Some clones in this sample may be carry-over from other donors' samples. The CDR3 runs from the conserved cysteine through the conserved F or W. The D gene is left open where the match is weak. Clone size is not always given. Where it is, it says once, few, many or a class for expanded clones.

j_call: TRBJ2-3; cdr3_length: 13; d_call: .; v_call: TRBV7-2; clone_size: many; cdr3_nt: TGTGCCAGCAGCGCCCGGCCCACAGATACGCAGTATTTT; cdr3_aa: CASSARPTDTQYF
j_call: TRBJ2-2; cdr3_length: 16; d_call: TRBD2; v_call: TRBV2; clone_size: many; cdr3_nt: TGTGCCAGCAGTGGGGGACTAGCCTCCAACACCGGGGAGCTGTTTTTT; cdr3_aa: CASSGGLASNTGELFF
j_call: TRBJ1-1; cdr3_length: 15; d_call: TRBD1; v_call: TRBV9; clone_size: many; cdr3_nt: TGTGCCAGCAGCGTGGGGACAGGGAAGAACACTGAAGCTTTCTTT; cdr3_aa: CASSVGTGKNTEAFF
j_call: TRBJ1-4; cdr3_length: 14; d_call: TRBD1; v_call: TRBV7-9; clone_size: few; cdr3_nt: TGTGCCAGCAGCTCAGGGGGCGCAGGAGAAAAACTGTTTTTT; cdr3_aa: CASSSGGAGEKLFF
j_call: TRBJ2-3; cdr3_length: 14; d_call: TRBD1; v_call: TRBV12-3/TRBV12-4; clone_size: .; cdr3_nt: TGTGCCAGCAGTTTCGGACAGGGGTTAGATACGCAGTATTTT; cdr3_aa: CASSFGQGLDTQYF
j_call: TRBJ2-3; cdr3_length: 14; d_call: .; v_call: TRBV30; clone_size: .; cdr3_nt: TGTGCCTGGAGTGTATCCCAGCTCACAGATACGCAGTATTTT; cdr3_aa: CAWSVSQLTDTQYF
j_call: TRBJ1-4; cdr3_length: 12; d_call: TRBD1; v_call: TRBV5-6; clone_size: few; cdr3_nt: TGTGCCACTTCGGGACAGGGAGGAAAACTGTTTTTT; cdr3_aa: CATSGQGGKLFF
j_call: TRBJ2-5; cdr3_length: 15; d_call: .; v_call: TRBV18; clone_size: many; cdr3_nt: TGTGCCAGCTCGTCCGGAGGGCTACCCGGGGAGACCCAGTACTTC; cdr3_aa: CASSSGGLPGETQYF
j_call: TRBJ2-3; cdr3_length: 18; d_call: TRBD2; v_call: TRBV11-2; clone_size: many; cdr3_nt: TGTGCCAGCAGCTCCGGGACTAGCGGGTTCTCTAGCACAGATACGCAGTATTTT; cdr3_aa: CASSSGTSGFSSTDTQYF
j_call: TRBJ2-3; cdr3_length: 15; d_call: TRBD2; v_call: TRBV12-3/TRBV12-4; clone_size: many; cdr3_nt: TGTGCCAGCAGTCCGATGGGGAGGGGTGCAGATACGCAGTATTTT; cdr3_aa: CASSPMGRGADTQYF
j_call: TRBJ1-3; cdr3_length: 13; d_call: TRBD1; v_call: TRBV28; clone_size: few; cdr3_nt: TGTGCCAGCAGCCAGGGGGCCCCCCACACCATATATTTT; cdr3_aa: CASSQGAPHTIYF
j_call: TRBJ1-2; cdr3_length: 14; d_call: .; v_call: TRBV7-9; clone_size: many; cdr3_nt: TGTGCCAGCAGCTCGACAGGAGTAGGCTATGGCTACACCTTC; cdr3_aa: CASSSTGVGYGYTF
j_call: TRBJ2-3; cdr3_length: 10; d_call: .; v_call: TRBV29-1; clone_size: many; cdr3_nt: TGCAGCGTTGGTACCGATACGCAGTATTTT; cdr3_aa: CSVGTDTQYF
j_call: TRBJ1-5; cdr3_length: 13; d_call: .; v_call: TRBV15; clone_size: .; cdr3_nt: TGTGCCACCGGGAGGGAGGGGGATCAGCCCCAGCATTTT; cdr3_aa: CATGREGDQPQHF
j_call: TRBJ2-3; cdr3_length: 16; d_call: TRBD2; v_call: TRBV5-1; clone_size: many; cdr3_nt: TGCGCCAGCAGCTTGGTGGCTAGCGGCCCCACAGATACGCAGTATTTT; cdr3_aa: CASSLVASGPTDTQYF
j_call: TRBJ1-1; cdr3_length: 13; d_call: .; v_call: TRBV7-3; clone_size: many; cdr3_nt: TGTGCCAGCAGCCCCAGAGCCAACACTGAAGCTTTCTTT; cdr3_aa: CASSPRANTEAFF
j_call: TRBJ2-7; cdr3_length: 13; d_call: TRBD2; v_call: TRBV6-5; clone_size: few; cdr3_nt: TGTGCCAGCAGTTTTGGACTAGCTGGCGAGCAGTACTTC; cdr3_aa: CASSFGLAGEQYF
j_call: TRBJ2-3; cdr3_length: 11; d_call: TRBD2; v_call: TRBV20-1; clone_size: .; cdr3_nt: TGCTGGGCTAGCGGTCCAGATACGCAGTATTTT; cdr3_aa: CWASGPDTQYF
j_call: TRBJ2-7; cdr3_length: 14; d_call: .; v_call: TRBV4-3; clone_size: many; cdr3_nt: TGCGCCAGCAGCCCGGGAGCGGCCCAATACGAGCAGTACTTC; cdr3_aa: CASSPGAAQYEQYF
j_call: TRBJ2-7; cdr3_length: 11; d_call: .; v_call: TRBV11-2; clone_size: many; cdr3_nt: TGTGCCAGCAGCTTGGGAGCGGCGCAGTACTTC; cdr3_aa: CASSLGAAQYF
j_call: TRBJ2-7; cdr3_length: 14; d_call: .; v_call: TRBV5-6; clone_size: .; cdr3_nt: TGTGCCAGCAGCGTTCGAAGCCGGGGCTACGAGCAGTACTTC; cdr3_aa: CASSVRSRGYEQYF
j_call: TRBJ2-3; cdr3_length: 16; d_call: .; v_call: TRBV2; clone_size: few; cdr3_nt: TGTGCCAGCAGTGATCAGGGGACCGTTTACACAGATACGCAGTATTTT; cdr3_aa: CASSDQGTVYTDTQYF
j_call: TRBJ1-1; cdr3_length: 15; d_call: .; v_call: TRBV20-1; clone_size: many; cdr3_nt: TGCAGTGCTGGCTCAAACCAGGGGTTGAACACTGAAGCTTTCTTT; cdr3_aa: CSAGSNQGLNTEAFF
j_call: TRBJ1-4; cdr3_length: 14; d_call: .; v_call: TRBV7-9; clone_size: many; cdr3_nt: TGTGCCAGCAGCTCGGGGCTGAATAATGAAAAACTGTTTTTT; cdr3_aa: CASSSGLNNEKLFF
j_call: TRBJ1-4; cdr3_length: 13; d_call: .; v_call: TRBV28; clone_size: .; cdr3_nt: TGTGCCTTCGCGGCGAGCCTTAATGAAAAACTGTTTTTT; cdr3_aa: CAFAASLNEKLFF
j_call: TRBJ2-5; cdr3_length: 13; d_call: .; v_call: TRBV5-1; clone_size: few; cdr3_nt: TGCGATCGAAGCAGGCCGATTACGGGGGCCCAGTACTTC; cdr3_aa: CDRSRPITGAQYF
j_call: TRBJ2-6; cdr3_length: 15; d_call: TRBD2; v_call: TRBV28; clone_size: .; cdr3_nt: TGTGCCAGCAGTTTAGATCGACTAGCGGCCAACGTCCTGACTTTC; cdr3_aa: CASSLDRLAANVLTF
j_call: TRBJ2-7; cdr3_length: 15; d_call: TRBD2; v_call: TRBV7-2; clone_size: few; cdr3_nt: TGTGCCAGCAGCCCTAGACTAGCGGGGCCCTACGAGCAGTACTTC; cdr3_aa: CASSPRLAGPYEQYF
j_call: TRBJ2-1; cdr3_length: 15; d_call: TRBD2; v_call: TRBV7-2; clone_size: few; cdr3_nt: TGTGCCAGCTCTACCGGGGGGGGCCCCTACAATGAGCAGTTCTTC; cdr3_aa: CASSTGGGPYNEQFF
j_call: TRBJ1-6; cdr3_length: 15; d_call: .; v_call: TRBV7-2; clone_size: few; cdr3_nt: TGTGCCAGCAGCCCAGTCCGAAGTTATAATTCACCCCTCCACTTT; cdr3_aa: CASSPVRSYNSPLHF
j_call: TRBJ1-1; cdr3_length: 12; d_call: .; v_call: TRBV29-1; clone_size: many; cdr3_nt: TGCAGCGTGGGTCTTGGGAACACTGAAGCTTTCTTT; cdr3_aa: CSVGLGNTEAFF
j_call: TRBJ2-3; cdr3_length: 15; d_call: TRBD2; v_call: TRBV4-2; clone_size: .; cdr3_nt: TGTGCCAGCAGCCAAGAAATCAGCGGGGGGGATACGCAGTATTTT; cdr3_aa: CASSQEISGGDTQYF
j_call: TRBJ1-4; cdr3_length: 14; d_call: .; v_call: TRBV28; clone_size: .; cdr3_nt: TGTGCCAGCAGTTCAACGAGGACGGGGGAAAAACTGTTTTTT; cdr3_aa: CASSSTRTGEKLFF
j_call: TRBJ2-7; cdr3_length: 15; d_call: TRBD2; v_call: TRBV12-3/TRBV12-4; clone_size: .; cdr3_nt: TGTGCCAGCAGTACCGGGACTAGCCAGGGGGACGAGCAGTACTTC; cdr3_aa: CASSTGTSQGDEQYF
j_call: TRBJ1-1; cdr3_length: 15; d_call: TRBD1; v_call: TRBV20-1; clone_size: few; cdr3_nt: TGCAGTGCCCAGAACAAACAGGGGGAGTACACTGAAGCTTTCTTT; cdr3_aa: CSAQNKQGEYTEAFF
j_call: TRBJ1-6; cdr3_length: 17; d_call: .; v_call: TRBV7-8; clone_size: few; cdr3_nt: TGTGCCAGCAGGATATTGGGCCGGAGCTCCTATAATTCACCCCTCCACTTT; cdr3_aa: CASRILGRSSYNSPLHF
j_call: TRBJ1-2; cdr3_length: 14; d_call: TRBD1; v_call: TRBV7-9; clone_size: .; cdr3_nt: TGTGCCAGCAGCCGACAGGGTGACGTCGCGGGCTACACCTTC; cdr3_aa: CASSRQGDVAGYTF
j_call: TRBJ1-2; cdr3_length: 15; d_call: .; v_call: TRBV19; clone_size: .; cdr3_nt: TGTGCCAGCAGCGCCGGGACGGATTTCCCCTATGGCTACACCTTC; cdr3_aa: CASSAGTDFPYGYTF
j_call: TRBJ2-5; cdr3_length: 16; d_call: TRBD2; v_call: TRBV3-1; clone_size: many; cdr3_nt: TGTGCCAGCAGCTCGCGGGAGGGCGTCGGCCAAGAGACCCAGTACTTC; cdr3_aa: CASSSREGVGQETQYF
j_call: TRBJ2-5; cdr3_length: 13; d_call: .; v_call: TRBV6-5; clone_size: few; cdr3_nt: TGTGCCAGCACGCCTTATGGGGGTGAGACCCAGTACTTC; cdr3_aa: CASTPYGGETQYF
j_call: TRBJ2-3; cdr3_length: 16; d_call: .; v_call: TRBV21-1; clone_size: many; cdr3_nt: TGTGCCAGCAGCAAAAAAAGGAAATCAGTCGCGGATACGCAGTATTTT; cdr3_aa: CASSKKRKSVADTQYF
j_call: TRBJ2-5; cdr3_length: 16; d_call: .; v_call: TRBV28; clone_size: .; cdr3_nt: TGTGCCAGCAGTTTCCAGGGCTCTGAATTCCAAGAGACCCAGTACTTC; cdr3_aa: CASSFQGSEFQETQYF
j_call: TRBJ2-4; cdr3_length: 13; d_call: TRBD1; v_call: TRBV12-3/TRBV12-4; clone_size: many; cdr3_nt: TGTGCCAGCAGCCGGGACAGTGGGGACATTCAGTACTTC; cdr3_aa: CASSRDSGDIQYF
j_call: TRBJ2-3; cdr3_length: 15; d_call: .; v_call: TRBV7-6; clone_size: .; cdr3_nt: TGTGCCAGCAGCCTAGGCAGTGCCCTTACTGATACGCAGTATTTT; cdr3_aa: CASSLGSALTDTQYF
j_call: TRBJ1-1; cdr3_length: 13; d_call: .; v_call: TRBV28; clone_size: .; cdr3_nt: TGTGCCAGCAGTTTTCGGACGAACACTGAAGCTTTCTTT; cdr3_aa: CASSFRTNTEAFF
j_call: TRBJ1-1; cdr3_length: 16; d_call: .; v_call: TRBV14; clone_size: .; cdr3_nt: TGTGCCAGCAGCCAAGTGAAGGGATTCATGAACACTGAAGCTTTCTTT; cdr3_aa: CASSQVKGFMNTEAFF
j_call: TRBJ1-2; cdr3_length: 13; d_call: TRBD1; v_call: TRBV4-2; clone_size: few; cdr3_nt: TGTGCCAGCAGCGCAGGGGGCGGCTATGGCTACACCTTC; cdr3_aa: CASSAGGGYGYTF
j_call: TRBJ2-1; cdr3_length: 13; d_call: TRBD2; v_call: TRBV27; clone_size: many; cdr3_nt: TGTGCCAGCAGAAGCGGGGGCTACAATGAGCAGTTCTTC; cdr3_aa: CASRSGGYNEQFF
j_call: TRBJ2-7; cdr3_length: 13; d_call: .; v_call: TRBV20-1; clone_size: once; cdr3_nt: TGCAGTGCTATCCGGGGCTCCTTCGACGAGCAGTACTTC; cdr3_aa: CSAIRGSFDEQYF
j_call: TRBJ1-5; cdr3_length: 15; d_call: .; v_call: TRBV7-9; clone_size: many; cdr3_nt: TGTGCCAGCAGCTTAGCAGGGGGACCCAATCAGCCCCAGCATTTT; cdr3_aa: CASSLAGGPNQPQHF
j_call: TRBJ1-2; cdr3_length: 16; d_call: .; v_call: TRBV12-3/TRBV12-4; clone_size: few; cdr3_nt: TGTGCCAGCAGTTTAGGTCCGGGACGCTTCGACTATGGCTACACCTTC; cdr3_aa: CASSLGPGRFDYGYTF
j_call: TRBJ1-1; cdr3_length: 15; d_call: .; v_call: TRBV7-9; clone_size: few; cdr3_nt: TGTGCCAGCAGCCCGCCTGGGGGTGTAAACACTGAAGCTTTCTTT; cdr3_aa: CASSPPGGVNTEAFF
j_call: TRBJ2-7; cdr3_length: 14; d_call: .; v_call: TRBV4-2; clone_size: many; cdr3_nt: TGTGCCAGCAGCCAAGATGGGCCTGCCTACGAGCAGTACTTC; cdr3_aa: CASSQDGPAYEQYF
j_call: TRBJ2-3; cdr3_length: 13; d_call: .; v_call: TRBV29-1; clone_size: .; cdr3_nt: TGCAGCGTTGGTCGATTGGCCTCCGATACGCAGTATTTT; cdr3_aa: CSVGRLASDTQYF
j_call: TRBJ2-3; cdr3_length: 16; d_call: TRBD2; v_call: TRBV28; clone_size: many; cdr3_nt: TGTGCCAGCAGTTCATATAGCGGGGGGGCAACAGATACGCAGTATTTT; cdr3_aa: CASSSYSGGATDTQYF
j_call: TRBJ2-2; cdr3_length: 18; d_call: .; v_call: TRBV12-5; clone_size: few; cdr3_nt: TGTGCTAGTGGTTTGGTACTTTCCCGGGCTGTAGTCTCCGGGGAGCTGTTTTTT; cdr3_aa: CASGLVLSRAVVSGELFF
j_call: TRBJ2-7; cdr3_length: 15; d_call: .; v_call: TRBV27; clone_size: .; cdr3_nt: TGTGCCAGCAGTTTTAGGCCAGGGGCTGCCTACGAGCAGTACTTC; cdr3_aa: CASSFRPGAAYEQYF
j_call: TRBJ2-1; cdr3_length: 13; d_call: .; v_call: TRBV19; clone_size: many; cdr3_nt: TGTGCCAGTACCACGGGGTACGGGGCTGAGCAGTTCTTC; cdr3_aa: CASTTGYGAEQFF
j_call: TRBJ2-2; cdr3_length: 14; d_call: .; v_call: TRBV5-4; clone_size: many; cdr3_nt: TGTGCCAGCAGTACCGCAGGGAACACCGGGGAGCTGTTTTTT; cdr3_aa: CASSTAGNTGELFF
j_call: TRBJ2-7; cdr3_length: 15; d_call: TRBD1; v_call: TRBV4-3; clone_size: few; cdr3_nt: TGCGCCAGCAGCCAAGGACAGGGGGCGGTGAGCGAGCAGTACTTC; cdr3_aa: CASSQGQGAVSEQYF